This note documents a single TCR beta chain sequence. This sample was taken from a study of T cell changes during pregnancy in multiple sclerosis. Trimming cost V 6 bases and J 0 bases, with 8 bases left between them. Germline V gene sequence: CDR1 MNHEY, CDR2 SMNVEV (reference sequence). The CDR3 sequence is 13 residues long. TCRdb's copy holds only in-frame clones and misses some; the assay was immunoSEQ multiplex PCR. The table lists around 28,000 clones, 75% to 95% of them singletons, with around 4.1% in the top ten. The receptor was isolated from a female donor with multiple sclerosis, enrolled in a pregnancy study. Specimen: CD8+ T cells from peripheral blood mononuclear cells, collected in the second trimester of pregnancy. The chain employs TRBV27 and TRBJ1-1; a possible D gene is TRBD1 (6 bases). The CDR3 protein is CASRRQVNTEAFF. CDR3 nucleotide sequence: TGTGCCAGCAGGAGACAGGTGAACACTGAAGCTTTCTTT.